Below, one T cell receptor beta chain is given with its context. Its antigen is not known. The data stem from a study of vaccination and CD4 T cells after COVID-19. Study outcomes and limitations: Vaccine-specific clones in convalescent patients were spike mono-reactive in 304 of 307 cases.

The treatment: roughly 11-day PBMC culture with coronavirus spike peptide pools or control peptides (ViraFEST assay). An Oncomine TCR Beta short-read assay was used to sequence the DNA from cultured CD4+ T cells. Using its own MiXCR run on the PCR reads, TCRdb lists one record per CDR3 protein. The sample has under 5,500 distinct CDR3 sequences, 65% to 80% seen once. This TCR derives from a human donor who had recovered from COVID-19. Sequencing was performed on CD4+ T cells from blood, cultured in vitro.

As DNA, the CDR3 is TGTGCCAGCAGTCGGCCGGGACAGGGGTCTCTCGAGACCCAGTACTTC. Its protein product is CASSRPGQGSLETQYF. This rearrangement joins TRBV6-1 to TRBJ2-5, with 10 bases identical to TRBD1. CDR1 and CDR2 from the germline V gene are MNHNS and SASEGT. After removal of 5 bases from V and 5 bases from J, the junction contained 11 bases not matched to a gene. The CDR3 runs 16 residues.